This T cell receptor beta chain was sequenced during a study of immune evolution from preneoplasia to lung adenocarcinoma. Study-wide points: Normal lung had the highest top T cell clone frequencies.

To note about this clone: As yet, its antigen is unknown.

Between the mid-2010s and the late 2010s, patients underwent resection in Japan or China. Two lung cancer pathologists independently confirmed each histologic diagnosis. Premalignant or tumor cells were enriched by macro-dissection after pathologic assessment. Profiling relied on immunoSEQ multiplex PCR, and the TCRdb table lists in-frame clones only, not all of them. The data show under 5,500 clones, 88% seen once. Trimming removed 1 base from V and 8 bases from J; junction bases left unmatched: 8. CDR3 length: 15 residues. The germline V gene has CDR1 LNHNV and CDR2 YYDKDF (reference sequence). The source of this sequence is a person aged 55-80 years with lung adenocarcinoma. This sequence joins TRBV15 and TRBJ2-1; TRBD2 matches at 7 bases. Sequenced material: FFPE lung adenocarcinoma in situ tissue. CDR3 residues: CATSRVRGDRHEQFF. The DNA for the CDR3 is TGTGCCACCAGCAGAGTTCGGGGGGATCGGCATGAGCAGTTCTTC.